These 30 T cell receptor beta chains were sequenced from one sample in a study of blood T cell repertoires in COVID-19. This table comes from immunoSEQ multiplex PCR, and its TCRdb copy is limited to in-frame clones, with some not included. Found here are around 370,000 clones, nearly 90% of them singletons; the top ten hold 5% to 8.5%. Sequenced sample: peripheral blood. Receptors originate from a young man with active or convalescent COVID-19.

This clone occurred once. CDR3 sequence: CASSDDRGSYNSPLHF. The CDR3 bases are TGTGCCAGCAGTGATGACAGGGGGTCCTATAATTCACCCCTCCACTTT. The genes are TRBV6-1 and TRBJ1-6, with 9 bases aligning to TRBD1. J gave up 1 base and V 3 bases, and 1 base lay outside the gene matches. CDR3 length equals 16 residues. Germline values: CDR1 MNHNS, CDR2 SASEGT.

This sequence joins TRBV24-1 and TRBJ1-4; weak D call: TRBD1 (5 bases). The CDR3 sequence is 14 residues long. V was shortened by 3 bases and J by 10 bases, with 14 bases between the two germline ends. Germline lookup yields CDR1 KGHDR and CDR2 SFDVKD. The chain's CDR3 is CATSDVTRVGKLFF. CDR3 in DNA: TGTGCCACCAGTGATGTAACCAGGGTTGGAAAACTGTTTTTT.

The V call is TRBV7-8, the J call TRBJ1-3; TRBD1 is a possible D gene (5 bases). The germline V and J ends were trimmed by 5 bases and 7 bases, with 15 bases remaining between them. Germline V gene sequence: CDR1 SGHVS, CDR2 FQNEAQ. This CDR3 is built from 14 residues. CDR3 coding DNA: TGTGCCAGCAGCCAGGGAGGGGTCCTGAACACCATATATTTT. This sequence encodes CASSQGGVLNTIYF.

The chain recombines TRBV7-2 with TRBJ1-3; D remains unclear. Per germline, CDR1 SGHTA and CDR2 FQGNSA. The CDR3 is 13 amino acids. V was trimmed by 2 bases and J by 3 bases, leaving 5 bases between them. The chain's CDR3 is CASSLYLGNTIYF. The CDR3 bases are TGTGCCAGCAGCTTATATCTTGGAAACACCATATATTTT.

The chain combines TRBV5-1 with TRBJ2-2; TRBD1 agrees at 7 bases. The CDR3 has 14 residues. Unmatched junction bases numbered 7, after V lost 5 bases and J lost 6 bases. The germline CDR1 and CDR2 sequences are SGHRS and YFSETQ. The CDR3 DNA is TGCGCCAGCAGTGGGCAGGGGGTGCCCGGGGAGCTGTTTTTT. Its protein product is CASSGQGVPGELFF.

The rearrangement joins TRBV27 to TRBJ2-7, with 8 nucleotides matching TRBD2. The CDR3 sequence is 14 residues long. The J segment lost 6 bases and the V segment lost 3 bases, leaving 7 bases of the junction unmatched. From germline, CDR1 is MNHEY and CDR2 SMNVEV (reference sequence). This chain's CDR3 is CASSFRGRLSEQYF. DNA of the CDR3: TGTGCCAGCAGTTTTCGCGGGAGGTTGTCCGAGCAGTACTTC.

The genes are TRBV28 and TRBJ1-5, with D hard to call. Looked up from germline, CDR1 is MDHEN and CDR2 is SYDVKM. The CDR3 contains 15 residues. V shed 2 bases and J shed 0 bases, with 8 bases lying between them. CDR3 DNA sequence: TGTGCCAGCAGTTTAAGGCAGGTTAGCAATCAGCCCCAGCATTTT. Residues: CASSLRQVSNQPQHF. The variable domain in full, with the rest retrieved from reference TRBV28 and TRBJ1-5, is DVKVTQSSRYLVKRTGEKVFLECVQDMDHENMFWYRQDPGLGLRLIYFSYDVKMKEKGDIPEGYSVSREKKERFSLILESASTNQTSMYLCASSLRQVSNQPQHFGDGTRLSIL.

The chain uses TRBV7-9 and TRBJ2-4; the D gene is possibly TRBD2 (5 bases). This CDR3 contains 13 residues. The V and J ends lost 3 bases and 8 bases respectively, with 11 bases between them. The V gene's germline CDR1 is SEHNR and CDR2 FQNEAQ (reference sequence). The CDR3 nucleotides read TGTGCCAGCAGCTTGGACCAGGAGGACATTCAGTACTTC. Protein: CASSLDQEDIQYF.

The chain links TRBV7-2 to TRBJ2-7; TRBD1 matches 10 bases. The germline V gene has CDR1 SGHTA and CDR2 FQGNSA. The CDR3 has 14 amino acids. V trimming: 3 bases; J trimming: 5 bases; junction bases outside the gene matches: 4. CDR3 residues: CASSLDRGGNEQYF. CDR3 coding DNA: TGTGCCAGCAGCTTGGACAGGGGGGGGAACGAGCAGTACTTC.

This clone was seen only a few times. The chain couples TRBV6-2 or TRBV6-3 to TRBJ2-2, with D possibly being TRBD1 (5 bases). Trimming left V 6 bases short and J 5 bases short, with 13 bases between. Germline lookup yields CDR1 MNHEY and CDR2 SVGEGT. CDR3 size: 14 residues. The CDR3 reads CASSQDSATGELFF. CDR3 bases: TGTGCCAGCAGCCAAGACAGTGCTACCGGGGAGCTGTTTTTT.

The chain has TRBV7-2 and TRBJ2-7; 12 bases line up with TRBD2. V shed 2 bases, J shed 5 bases, and the junction held 4 bases outside the gene matches. There are 15 residues in the CDR3. CDR1 and CDR2 (germline): SGHTA, FQGNSA. The CDR3 reads CASSLLAGGSHEQYF. CDR3 DNA sequence: TGTGCCAGCAGCTTACTAGCGGGGGGGTCCCACGAGCAGTACTTC. The full variable domain, in which reference TRBV7-2 and TRBJ2-7 provide the parts outside the CDR3, is GAGVSQSPSNKVTEKGKDVELRCDPISGHTALYWYRQSLGQGLEFLIYFQGNSAPDKSGLPSDRFSAERTGGSVSTLTIQRTQQEDSAVYLCASSLLAGGSHEQYFGPGTRLTVT.

This clone was counted a single time. V gene TRBV11-2 combines with J gene TRBJ2-2, with 7 bases aligning to TRBD2. J was trimmed by 6 bases and V by 5 bases; bases with no gene match: 9. The germline V gene has CDR1 SGHAT and CDR2 FQNNGV. This CDR3 is 15 amino acids long. CDR3 sequence: CASSLTSVISGELFF. The DNA of the CDR3 is TGTGCCAGCAGCCTAACTAGCGTTATTTCCGGGGAGCTGTTTTTT. Full variable domain (rest looked up from reference TRBV11-2 and TRBJ2-2): EAGVAQSPRYKIIEKRQSVAFWCNPISGHATLYWYQQILGQGPKLLIQFQNNGVVDDSQLPKDRFSAERLKGVDSTLKIQPAKLEDSAVYLCASSLTSVISGELFFGEGSRLTVL.

The rearrangement joins TRBV5-1 to TRBJ1-2; 7 positions agree with TRBD1. This CDR3 has 16 residues. From germline, CDR1 is SGHRS and CDR2 YFSETQ. The V and J ends lost 4 bases and 4 bases, in that order; junction bases with no gene match: 13. The CDR3 DNA sequence: TGCGCCAGCAGCACGACAGGGTCAGGGGCCTTCTATGGCTACACCTTC. Translation: CASSTTGSGAFYGYTF.

DNA of the CDR3: TGTGCCAGCGAGGGGGGGACAAGGCTAGCCAAAAACATTCAGTACTTC. The encoded protein is CASEGGTRLAKNIQYF. This chain uses TRBV2 with TRBJ2-4; maybe TRBD2 (7 bases). This CDR3 spans 16 amino acids. V was cut by 8 bases and J by 0 bases, with 17 bases left in between. Germline CDR1 is SNHLY and CDR2 is FYNNEI.

The rearrangement joins TRBV11-1 to TRBJ2-5, with D possibly being TRBD1 (6 bases). This CDR3 is built from 15 residues. The germline V gene has CDR1 SGHAT and CDR2 FQDESV (reference sequence). Trimming left V 2 bases short and J 2 bases short, with 12 bases between. CDR3 protein: CASSLTGQTQETQYF. CDR3 bases: TGTGCCAGCAGCTTAACGGGACAAACACAAGAGACCCAGTACTTC.

V usage is TRBV25-1 and J usage is TRBJ2-7; 9 bases line up with TRBD1. Per the germline V gene, CDR1 is MGHDK and CDR2 is SYGVNS. The CDR3 totals 18 residues. Losses at the gene ends were 2 bases for V and 1 base for J; bases not matched to a gene: 12. The DNA for the CDR3 is TGTGCCAGCAGTGAAAAGGCTTGGGGGGGGACAGGGTCCTACGAGCAGTACTTC. Translation gives CASSEKAWGGTGSYEQYF.

The CDR3 DNA reads as TGTGCCAGCAGCTTAGCAGGGCTAAGCAATGAGCAGTTCTTC. Translation gives CASSLAGLSNEQFF. This chain links TRBV11-3 with TRBJ2-1; possible D gene TRBD1, 5 bases. The CDR3 spans 14 residues. V lost 1 base and J lost 6, with 10 bases in between. CDR1 is SGHNT and CDR2 is YENEEA in the germline V gene.

The chain combines TRBV9 with TRBJ2-1; weak D call: TRBD1 (5 bases). CDR3 length: 14 residues. V lost 0 bases and J 5 bases, leaving 9 bases between the germline ends. Germline CDR1 and CDR2: SGDLS and YYNGEE. CDR3 nucleotides: TGTGCCAGCAGCGTAGGGGGCCGCCACAATGAGCAGTTCTTC. This sequence encodes CASSVGGRHNEQFF.

The chain carries TRBV28 and TRBJ2-6; 11 nucleotides align to TRBD2. The junction had 4 bases not matched to a gene; V was cut back by 3 bases and J by 0 bases. Germline CDR1 MDHEN, CDR2 SYDVKM. The CDR3 is 18 residues long. This CDR3 is CASSLPGTSGSGANVLTF. In nucleotides, the CDR3 is TGTGCCAGCAGTTTGCCCGGGACTAGCGGCTCTGGGGCCAACGTCCTGACTTTC.

The CDR3 reads CASTGLPGGGEQYF. CDR3 DNA: TGTGCCAGCACCGGACTGCCAGGGGGCGGCGAGCAGTACTTC. The chain is built from TRBV2 and TRBJ2-7; 8 positions match TRBD1. CDR3 length equals 14 residues. From germline, CDR1 is SNHLY and CDR2 FYNNEI. V was pared by 7 bases and J by 6 bases, with 11 bases of the junction left unmatched.

This clone was counted a single time. This chain connects TRBV10-3 to TRBJ2-3; 10 nucleotides align to TRBD2. CDR3 length: 17 amino acids. With V trimmed by 0 bases and J by 4 bases, 7 bases remained unmatched. Germline CDR1 ENHRY, CDR2 SYGVKD. CDR3 bases: TGTGCCATCAGTGAGTCGAGGAAGCGGGGGGGCTCAGATACGCAGTATTTT. It is translated as CAISESRKRGGSDTQYF.

This clone was seen just once. CDR3 residues: CASSPTQGQPQHF. The CDR3 nucleotides are TGCGCCAGCAGCCCAACCCAGGGACAGCCCCAGCATTTT. The chain joins TRBV4-3 to TRBJ1-5; D perhaps matches TRBD1 (5 bases). Per the germline V gene, CDR1 is LGHNA and CDR2 is YSLEER. The CDR3 spans 13 residues. Trimming removed 4 bases at V and 7 bases at J, with 11 bases between.

The chain recombines TRBV29-1 with TRBJ2-7; 7 nucleotides match TRBD2. The CDR3 totals 13 residues. V dropped 4 bases and J dropped 6; count of bases not matched to a gene: 9. Looked up from germline, CDR1 is SQVTM and CDR2 is ANQGSEA. CDR3 residues: CSVVPWRGSEQYF. The CDR3 DNA follows: TGCAGCGTTGTGCCCTGGCGGGGGTCCGAGCAGTACTTC.

The rearrangement uses TRBV19 and TRBJ2-1; tentative D call: TRBD2 (6 bases). V was pared by 9 bases and J by 2 bases, with 17 bases between. Looked up from germline, CDR1 is LNHDA and CDR2 is SQIVND (reference sequence). The CDR3 runs 15 residues. The chain's CDR3 is CASQERSGAYNEQFF. The CDR3 bases are TGTGCCAGCCAAGAGCGGTCGGGGGCCTACAATGAGCAGTTCTTC.

This rearrangement joins TRBV9 to TRBJ2-3; weak D call: TRBD2 (6 bases). CDR3 length: 17 residues. The germline V and J ends were trimmed by 0 bases and 0 bases, with 14 bases remaining between them. Germline-derived CDR1 and CDR2 are SGDLS and YYNGEE. CDR3 nucleotides: TGTGCCAGCAGCGTAGAAGTTGGCGGGGTTAGCACAGATACGCAGTATTTT. Amino acids: CASSVEVGGVSTDTQYF.

The chain combines TRBV11-2 with TRBJ1-1, with D perhaps matching TRBD1 (5 bases). There are 16 residues in the CDR3. V lost 4 bases to trimming and J lost 6 bases, with 21 bases between them. Germline loops: CDR1 SGHAT, CDR2 FQNNGV. The CDR3 reads CASSSLKGVGMAEAFF. Written as DNA, the CDR3 is TGTGCCAGCAGCTCCCTAAAAGGGGTGGGGATGGCTGAAGCTTTCTTT.

The chain has TRBV4-1 and TRBJ1-5; D is possibly TRBD1 (6 bases). V lost 1 base to trimming and J lost 1 base, with 11 bases between them. CDR3 length equals 16 residues. The germline gives CDR1 MGHRA, CDR2 YSYEKL. In nucleotides, the CDR3 is TGCGCCAGCAGCCAAGTCTCCAGGGGCAGCAATCAGCCCCAGCATTTT. It encodes CASSQVSRGSNQPQHF.

The rearrangement joins TRBV6-5 to TRBJ2-2, with no clear D. The CDR3 runs 12 residues. In germline, CDR1 is MNHEY, CDR2 SVGAGI. V lost 2 bases, J lost 4 bases, and 2 bases lay in between. CDR3 sequence (DNA): TGTGCCAGCAGTTACCTCACCGGGGAGCTGTTTTTT. It translates to CASSYLTGELFF.

The chain has TRBV6-4 and TRBJ1-6; unclear D gene. The V and J ends lost 0 bases and 14 bases respectively, with 8 bases between them. Germline V gene data show CDR1 as MRHNA and CDR2 as SNTAGT. The CDR3 sequence is 12 residues long. As DNA, the CDR3 is TGTGCCAGCAGTGACTCTGGAGGAGCCCTCCACTTT. Translation gives CASSDSGGALHF.

This clone has only a few counts. The chain carries TRBV19 and TRBJ1-2, with D maybe TRBD1 (6 bases). The CDR3 length is 15 residues. In germline, CDR1 is LNHDA, CDR2 SQIVND (reference sequence). The ends were cut back, 4 bases at V and 2 bases at J, with 14 bases in the middle. CDR3 DNA: TGTGCCAGTAGTACCAACAGGGCCTTCAACTATGGCTACACCTTC. It specifies CASSTNRAFNYGYTF.